The 14 T cell receptor beta chains listed next were all sequenced from one sample in a study of Tregs in tolerant kidney transplant recipients. TCRdb's table, derived via immunoSEQ multiplex PCR, lists solely in-frame clones and lacks some. Here the sample table reports fewer than 7,000 clones. Recipients received nonmyeloablative bone marrow transplants from related graft donors, with transient mixed chimerism. The source was CD4+ T cells from blood (PBMCs), collected 6 months after the transplant. The receptors here all came from a human patient who received a combined kidney and bone marrow transplant. The graft donor may be the source of some T cells.

A note on this clone: The missing CDR3 end, 3 residues past where the read stops, is filled in from the germline J gene. The chain is built from TRBV6-2 or TRBV6-3 and TRBJ2-7; the match to TRBD2 covers 11 bases. CDR3 size: 15 residues. The germline CDR1 and CDR2 sequences are MNHEY and SVGEGT. The trim removed 6 bases at V and 5 bases at J, leaving 9 bases unmatched. CDR3 DNA, as far as it was read: TGTGCCAGCAGGCCGAGGACTAGCGGGCTGGACGAG. Its translation: CASRPRTSGLDE. The full CDR3 protein is CASRPRTSGLDEQYF.

A remark on this clone: The sequenced fragment ends 3 residues before the CDR3 boundary, so the rest is inferred from the germline J gene. The V gene is TRBV20-1, the J gene TRBJ1-5, with 7 positions matching TRBD1. J gave up 4 bases and V 6 bases, and 6 bases lay outside the gene matches. CDR1 and CDR2 (germline): DFQATT, SNEGSKA (reference sequence). This CDR3 comprises 13 residues. The sequenced part of the CDR3 DNA is TGCAGTGCAGCGACAGGGACAAATCAGCCC. It is translated as CSAATGTNQP. The entire CDR3 is CSAATGTNQPQHF.

Notes on this clone: The read terminates 3 residues before the CDR3 end, so the remaining end is supplied by the germline J gene. V is TRBV7-9 and J is TRBJ2-2; perhaps TRBD1 as D (6 bases). Germline CDR1 is SEHNR and CDR2 is FQNEAQ (reference sequence). Trimming removed 2 bases from V and 4 bases from J, with 11 bases in between. The CDR3 consists of 15 residues. The part of the CDR3 DNA that was read is TGTGCCAGCAGCTTAAAGGGGGTAGGCACCGGGGAG. This codes for CASSLKGVGTGE. In full, the CDR3 reads CASSLKGVGTGELFF.

Note on this clone: With the read ending 3 residues before the CDR3 end, the germline J gene is used to fill in that end. The chain recombines TRBV27 with TRBJ1-5; no reliable D call. V was clipped by 5 bases and J by 6 bases, with 20 bases between them. The CDR3 has 16 amino acids. The germline V gene has CDR1 MNHEY and CDR2 SMNVEV (reference sequence). The CDR3 loop reads CASSPARTSGLQPQHF. CDR3 DNA, as far as it was read: TGTGCCAGCAGTCCAGCCCGGACTTCGGGCCTTCAGCCC.

In the case of this clone: The observed sequence ends 3 residues before the CDR3 terminus, with the missing tail filled in from the germline J gene. J is TRBJ2-7 and V is TRBV28; 13 bases are shared with TRBD2. The V gene end was trimmed by 5 bases and the J gene end by 4 bases; junction bases not matched to a gene: 8. The germline CDR1 and CDR2 sequences are MDHEN and SYDVKM. The CDR3 runs to 16 residues. CDR3 region: CASSPILAGGIYEQYF. Partial CDR3 DNA: TGTGCCAGCAGTCCGATACTAGCGGGAGGGATTTACGAG.

Concerning this clone itself: Sequencing ends 3 residues short of the CDR3 end; the germline J gene provides the rest. The chain is built from TRBV5-1 and TRBJ1-2; 10 bases line up with TRBD1. The germline V gene has CDR1 SGHRS and CDR2 YFSETQ. After removal of 2 bases from V and 3 bases from J, the junction contained 4 bases not matched to a gene. CDR3 length: 15 amino acids. The CDR3 protein is CASSFPDRGDYGYTF. Partial CDR3 DNA: TGCGCCAGCAGCTTTCCGGACAGGGGGGACTATGGC.

Notes on this clone: The read comes to an end 3 residues before the CDR3 does, leaving the germline J gene to fill in the end. The rearrangement links TRBV20-1 to TRBJ2-1, with TRBD2 matching 15 bases. The CDR3 contains 13 residues. Germline trimming cut 7 bases from V and 8 bases from J; bases unmatched to any gene: 3. Germline CDR1 DFQATT, CDR2 SNEGSKA (reference sequence). Here the CDR3 reads CSGGLAGGYEQFF. Incomplete CDR3 DNA: TGCAGTGGTGGACTAGCGGGAGGGTATGAG.

Regarding this clone: The CDR3 end falls 3 residues outside the read, so it is completed with the germline J gene. This rearrangement joins TRBV2 to TRBJ2-5, with a tentative D call TRBD2 (6 bases). V was cut by 6 bases and J by 3 bases, with 8 bases left in between. Germline loops: CDR1 SNHLY, CDR2 FYNNEI. The CDR3 is made up of 12 amino acids. The DNA read from the CDR3 is TGTGCCAGCAGGGGACTGGAAGAGACC. This translates into CASRGLEET. The CDR3 in its entirety is CASRGLEETQYF.

Concerning this clone itself: The sequence runs out 3 residues before the end of the CDR3; the remainder is reconstructed from the germline J gene. The chain links TRBV5-1 to TRBJ1-4, with 9 bases matching TRBD1. V dropped 3 bases and J dropped 4; count of bases not matched to a gene: 4. There are 15 residues in the CDR3. Looked up from germline, CDR1 is SGHRS and CDR2 is YFSETQ. Partial CDR3 DNA: TGCGCCAGCAGCTCTGGACAGGGGATTAATGAAAAA. It encodes CASSSGQGINEK. The full CDR3 reads CASSSGQGINEKLFF.

A note on this clone: Coverage ceases 3 residues before the CDR3 finishes, and the germline J gene fills in the end. The chain recombines TRBV5-1 with TRBJ2-7; D might be TRBD2 (6 bases). V was cut by 3 bases and J by 4 bases, with 14 bases left in between. Germline assignment: CDR1 SGHRS and CDR2 YFSETQ. The CDR3 is 14 residues long. CDR3: CASSSPGLVYEQYF. The part of the CDR3 DNA that was read is TGCGCCAGCAGCTCCCCGGGACTGGTTTACGAG.

Concerning this clone: Read data end 3 residues before the CDR3 end; the end is taken from the germline J gene. The chain recombines TRBV5-1 with TRBJ2-6; 8 bases fit TRBD1. Germline-derived CDR1 and CDR2 are SGHRS and YFSETQ. The CDR3 contains 19 residues. Germline trimming cut 4 bases from V and 1 base from J; bases unmatched to any gene: 13. The CDR3 is CASSPPPGGRLSGANVLTF. CDR3 DNA, as far as it was read: TGCGCCAGCAGCCCCCCGCCAGGGGGCCGGTTATCTGGGGCCAACGTC.

On this clone: The read halts 3 residues ahead of the CDR3 end, with the missing end drawn from the germline J gene. The chain combines TRBV25-1 with TRBJ2-1; D unclear. The germline V gene encodes CDR1 MGHDK and CDR2 SYGVNS. V lost 3 bases, J lost 5 bases, and 14 bases lay in between. The CDR3 loop spans 15 amino acids. CDR3: CASSEFSGLDNEQFF. The DNA read from the CDR3 is TGTGCCAGCAGTGAGTTTAGTGGGCTGGACAATGAG.

Incomplete CDR3 DNA: TGTGCCAGCAGCTTAGCACAGGGGTCGAAGACC. Encoded protein: CASSLAQGSKT. The whole CDR3 sequence reads CASSLAQGSKTQYF. The chain employs TRBV7-2 and TRBJ2-5; 7 bases align to TRBD1. The read gets to within 3 residues of the CDR3 end, and the germline J gene fills in the rest. Germline V gene data show CDR1 as SGHTA and CDR2 as FQGNSA. CDR3 length: 14 residues. J lost 6 bases, V lost 0 bases, and 4 bases had no gene match.

This clone ranks as medium-sized (0.01 to 0.1%) in terms of frequency. The CDR3 extends 3 residues past the end of the read, so its final part is completed from the germline J gene. This chain links TRBV18 with TRBJ1-4; the match to TRBD1 covers 8 bases. The J segment lost 7 bases and the V segment lost 6 bases, leaving 10 bases of the junction unmatched. CDR1 is KGHSH, CDR2 LQKENI, per germline. The CDR3 length is 15 residues. CDR3 sequence reads: CASSPGTGAAEKLFF. CDR3 bases read: TGTGCCAGCTCCCCGGGGACAGGTGCAGCTGAAAAA.